A single sample is the source of the 4 T cell receptor beta chains below, sequenced in a study of low-dose radiotherapy and immunotherapy resistance in tumors. Time point denoted: after trial treatment. The sample's treatment: LDRT plus nivolumab, ipilimumab, low-dose cyclophosphamide and aspirin (RACIN trial). Alpha and beta chains were covered, as first-strand cDNA relied on TRAV- and TRBV-specific primers. The authors amplified TCRs for about 20 PCR cycles with a constant-region primer and a V-primer adapter. One entry per CDR3 protein, called by TCRdb with MiXCR from the reads. The table has 95,000 to 100,000 distinct CDR3 sequences, more than 20% seen once. Sequenced here: PBMCs, sampled after low-dose radiotherapy plus immunotherapy. The receptors were gathered from a male donor with prostate cancer.

This clonotype was seen a handful of times. The CDR3 here is CATSDPRPGQGRNEQFF. The CDR3 coding sequence is TGTGCCACCAGTGACCCACGCCCTGGACAGGGACGGAATGAGCAGTTCTTC. The chain uses TRBV24-1 and TRBJ2-1, with 8 bases fitting TRBD1. Germline lookup yields CDR1 KGHDR and CDR2 SFDVKD. V lost 4 bases and J lost 7; bases outside the gene matches: 14. The CDR3 loop spans 17 amino acids.

This clonotype has at least ten counts. The chain combines TRBV14 with TRBJ2-2; a possible D gene is TRBD2 (6 bases). Germline assignment: CDR1 SGHDN and CDR2 FVKESK. This CDR3 contains 13 residues. V dropped 4 bases and J dropped 9 bases, with 12 bases sitting between them. The CDR3 nucleotides read TGTGCCAGCAGCCTTGGGACTTCTCGGGAGCTGTTTTTT. This gives the protein CASSLGTSRELFF.

This rearrangement joins TRBV12-5 to TRBJ1-1, with D possibly being TRBD1 (5 bases). The germline gives CDR1 LGHNT, CDR2 FRNRAP. CDR3 size: 15 residues. CDR3 sequence (DNA): TGTGCAGGTGGTGTAATAGTAGCCGGGGGAGCTGAAGCTTTCTTT. It yields the protein CAGGVIVAGGAEAFF.

This clonotype was counted many times. The V and J genes are TRBV19 and TRBJ1-2; 7 bases are a match to TRBD1. The CDR3 runs to 16 residues. The ends lost 1 base at V and 5 bases at J; junction bases unmatched: 10. Germline V CDR1 and CDR2: LNHDA, SQIVND (reference sequence). The CDR3 sequence: CASSIAPTGPRYGYTF. The CDR3 DNA is TGTGCCAGTAGTATAGCCCCGACAGGGCCGAGGTATGGCTACACCTTC.